This TCR beta chain derives from a study of shared clonotypes between healthy human individuals. Overall study results and limits: Naive CD4 clonotype sharing across several donors was approximately 5.2%. In general, naive subsets displayed greater estimated richness than memory subsets did.

Memory CD4+ cells were the fraction left after CD45RA+ naive selection. About this clone itself: Its antigen is unidentified.

This CDR3 comprises 16 residues. Trimming took off 3 bases at V and 4 bases at J, with 15 bases between the two ends. The germline CDR1 and CDR2 sequences are KGHSH and LQKENI. The genomic DNA of each subset was split evenly across several immunoSEQ plates. Clones were sequenced by immunoSEQ multiplex PCR, and TCRdb holds only the in-frame ones, with some missing. The sample includes around 2.1 million clones, about 94% of them seen just once. This TCR was sampled from a man in his late teens or twenties in good health. Sequencing was done on a sample of naive CD4+ T cells sorted from blood. The subset denotes: CD45RA+ positively selected. The chain joins TRBV18 to TRBJ1-4, with D tentatively TRBD1 (5 bases). CDR3 coding DNA: TGTGCCAGCTCACCGGCGGCCCCTGGGGGTAATGAAAAACTGTTTTTT. It codes for CASSPAAPGGNEKLFF. Supplemented by reference TRBV18 and TRBJ1-4, the full variable domain reads NAGVMQNPRHLVRRRGQEARLRCSPMKGHSHVYWYRQLPEEGLKFMVYLQKENIIDESGMPKERFSAEFPKEGPSILRIQQVVRGDSAAYFCASSPAAPGGNEKLFFGSGTQLSVL.